These T cell receptor beta chains were read from a single sample in a study of regulatory T cells in long-lasting Graves disease. TCRdb itself ran the multiplex PCR reads through MiXCR, one entry per CDR3 protein. The sample lists roughly 300,000 distinct CDR3 sequences; 20% to 25% were seen once. This specimen consisted of peripheral blood mononuclear cells (PBMCs), obtained when the disease was refractory, from a patient treated with antithyroid drugs. The receptors originated from a female donor with Graves disease. Each CDR3 is given with its conserved first and last residue. Fields, in order: J gene, V gene, D gene, clone size, CDR3 DNA, CDR3 protein. A D gene is named only where the DNA matches it firmly. Clone size is stated in some rows and not others, as once, few, many or a class when expanded.

TRBJ2-5 | TRBV11-2 | TRBD2 | many | TGTGCCAGCAGCTATGGAATAGCGGGAGGGGTGGCCCAGTACTTC | CASSYGIAGGVAQYF
TRBJ2-5 | TRBV20-1 | - | many | TGCAGTGCCCGCCAGGGCGTCCAAGAGACCCAGTACTTC | CSARQGVQETQYF
TRBJ2-7 | TRBV29-1 | - | - | TGCAGCGTCAAGTTATCCTACGAGCAGTACTTC | CSVKLSYEQYF
TRBJ1-2 | TRBV29-1 | - | few | TGCAGCGCGGCGGGGCAGGGATCCTATGGCTACACCTTC | CSAAGQGSYGYTF
TRBJ2-5 | TRBV7-2 | - | many | TGTGCCAGCAGCCTCCGGAGTTCGGGGGAGACCCAGTACTTC | CASSLRSSGETQYF
TRBJ1-2 | TRBV10-2 | - | - | TGCGCCAGCAGTGAGGCGATCCATAACTATGGCTACACCTTC | CASSEAIHNYGYTF
TRBJ1-5 | TRBV7-4 | TRBD1 | few | TGTGCCAGCAGCTTAGTTGAAAGGCCGGGACAGGGGTGTCTTGGCAATCAGCCCCAGCATTTT | CASSLVERPGQGCLGNQPQHF
TRBJ1-3 | TRBV27 | - | few | TGTGCCAGCATAGGTCCTGGAAACACCATATATTTT | CASIGPGNTIYF
TRBJ2-2 | TRBV28 | TRBD1 | many | TGTGCCAGCAGTTCCCTCCTCCGGGACAGGGGGACCGGGGAGCTGTTTTTT | CASSSLLRDRGTGELFF
TRBJ1-2 | TRBV7-2 | - | many | TGTGCCAGCAGCTTAGGTTCCAGTCGCTACACCTTC | CASSLGSSRYTF
TRBJ2-7 | TRBV6-1 | - | many | TGTGCCAGCAGAAACCCCCGGGGACCCTACGAGCAGTACTTC | CASRNPRGPYEQYF
TRBJ1-3 | TRBV28 | - | - | TGTGCCAGCAGCCCGCTTTATGGGGGAAACACCATATATTTT | CASSPLYGGNTIYF
TRBJ2-3 | TRBV7-2 | - | - | TGTGCCAGCAGCTGGGGCCCCCAGGAGACGCAGTATTTT | CASSWGPQETQYF
TRBJ2-2 | TRBV6-4 | - | - | TGTGCCAGCAGTGAGGGGCCCCCCCCTTCGAACACCGGGGAGCTGTTTTTT | CASSEGPPPSNTGELFF
TRBJ1-2 | TRBV6-1 | - | - | TGTGCCAGCACCGAGGCAGGGATGAGGGGCTACACCTTC | CASTEAGMRGYTF
TRBJ2-5 | TRBV7-6 | - | many | TGTGCCAGCAGCCCGCGCCCTCGAGGGGGACGCGAGACCCAGTACTTC | CASSPRPRGGRETQYF